The rows below give T cell receptor beta chains drawn from one sample of a study of radiotherapy plus CTLA-4 blockade in lung cancer. Clones were sequenced by immunoSEQ multiplex PCR, and TCRdb holds only the in-frame ones, with some missing. The profile shows 90,000 to 130,000 clones, 81% of them singletons. This material consisted of peripheral blood, taken from a patient treated with radiotherapy plus ipilimumab. The source is a human donor with non-small cell lung cancer that progressed on radiotherapy plus ipilimumab. Some clones in this sample may be carry-over from other donors' samples. Each CDR3 is given with its conserved first and last residue. D genes are given only for firm matches. Rows may omit the clone size; those that give it use once, few, many or a size class.

CASRLTPNTEAFF | TGTGCCAGTAGATTGACACCTAACACTGAAGCTTTCTTT | TRBV19 | NA | TRBJ1-1 | NA
CASSLSPGPYEQYF | TGTGCCAGCAGTTTATCCCCGGGACCCTACGAGCAGTACTTC | TRBV27 | NA | TRBJ2-7 | NA
CASRGDRGQVYTEAFF | TGTGCCAGCAGGGGGGACAGGGGGCAGGTTTACACTGAAGCTTTCTTT | TRBV5-4 | TRBD1 | TRBJ1-1 | NA
CASRLPGSQYEQYF | TGTGCCAGCAGACTACCCGGATCTCAATACGAGCAGTACTTC | TRBV7-6 | NA | TRBJ2-7 | NA
CASSVRNRVGNGELFF | TGTGCCAGCAGCGTAAGAAACAGGGTTGGCAACGGGGAGCTGTTTTTT | TRBV9 | NA | TRBJ2-2 | NA
CASSDSPDRGYNQPQHF | TGTGCCAGCAGTGACTCACCGGACAGGGGCTACAATCAGCCCCAGCATTTT | TRBV6-4 | TRBD1 | TRBJ1-5 | NA
CASSLDSLNSPLHF | TGTGCCAGCAGCCTCGACAGCTTGAATTCACCCCTCCACTTT | TRBV5-4 | NA | TRBJ1-6 | NA
CASSLGRGHNSPLHF | TGTGCCAGCAGCTTGGGCCGGGGGCATAATTCACCCCTCCACTTT | TRBV5-5 | NA | TRBJ1-6 | once
CASSSRTGTNEQFF | TGTGCCAGCAGCTCCCGGACAGGGACGAATGAGCAGTTCTTC | TRBV7-6 | TRBD1 | TRBJ2-1 | once
CASRQGAAKKNTEAFF | TGCGCCAGCAGACAGGGGGCGGCAAAAAAGAACACTGAAGCTTTCTTT | TRBV4-1 | TRBD1 | TRBJ1-1 | NA
CASSLYLRVSPLHF | TGTGCCAGCAGTTTATATCTAAGAGTTTCACCCCTCCACTTT | TRBV28 | NA | TRBJ1-6 | NA
CASSPTGRGQPQHF | TGTGCCAGCTCACCCACAGGGCGGGGACAGCCCCAGCATTTT | TRBV18 | NA | TRBJ1-5 | once
CARSQELRTGDGYTF | TGTGCCAGAAGCCAAGAGTTAAGGACAGGGGACGGCTACACCTTC | TRBV5-3 | TRBD1 | TRBJ1-2 | NA
CASRTPNYGYTF | TGTGCCAGCAGGACACCTAACTATGGCTACACCTTC | TRBV6-5 | NA | TRBJ1-2 | NA
CASSPGTSGGIADTQYF | TGTGCCAGCAGCCCTGGGACTAGCGGGGGGATAGCAGATACGCAGTATTTT | TRBV7-2 | TRBD2 | TRBJ2-3 | NA
CASSPDRIYEQYF | TGTGCCAGCAGCCCGGACAGGATTTACGAGCAGTACTTC | TRBV7-2 | TRBD1 | TRBJ2-7 | NA
CASSLVSGENIQYF | TGTGCCAGCAGCTTGGTTAGCGGTGAAAACATTCAGTACTTC | TRBV5-5 | NA | TRBJ2-4 | NA
CASSPLDRVGEQFF | TGTGCCAGCAGTCCCCTGGACAGGGTCGGGGAGCAGTTCTTC | TRBV6-6 | TRBD1 | TRBJ2-1 | NA
CASSLRGRSSYEQYF | TGTGCCAGCAGCTTGCGGGGTCGAAGCTCCTACGAGCAGTACTTC | TRBV5-4 | NA | TRBJ2-7 | NA
CASSSGGVPYNEQFF | TGTGCCAGCAGTTCTGGTGGAGTACCCTACAATGAGCAGTTCTTC | TRBV27 | NA | TRBJ2-1 | NA
CASSSKTGRMNTEAFF | TGTGCCAGCAGCTCTAAAACGGGCAGGATGAACACTGAAGCTTTCTTT | TRBV7-2 | NA | TRBJ1-1 | NA
CATSRPGGMTEAFF | TGTGCCACCAGCAGGCCAGGGGGCATGACTGAAGCTTTCTTT | TRBV15 | TRBD1 | TRBJ1-1 | once
CASNTGRARHQPQHF | TGTGCCAGTAATACGGGGAGAGCGCGTCATCAGCCCCAGCATTTT | TRBV19 | NA | TRBJ1-5 | NA
CASSAGQGRGLGGYTF | TGTGCCAGCAGTGCCGGACAGGGGCGGGGGTTGGGAGGCTACACCTTC | TRBV27 | TRBD1 | TRBJ1-2 | NA
CAWRGMGLANEKLFF | TGTGCCTGGAGGGGGATGGGGTTGGCTAATGAAAAACTGTTTTTT | TRBV30 | NA | TRBJ1-4 | NA
CAWSPVHNYGYTF | TGTGCCTGGAGCCCGGTACACAACTATGGCTACACCTTC | TRBV30 | NA | TRBJ1-2 | NA
CATSRSSNRGEAPLHF | TGTGCCACCAGCAGAAGTTCCAACAGGGGGGAAGCACCCCTCCACTTT | TRBV15 | TRBD1 | TRBJ1-6 | NA
CASSLETGANTGELFF | TGTGCCAGCAGCCTTGAAACAGGGGCGAACACCGGGGAGCTGTTTTTT | TRBV7-6 | TRBD1 | TRBJ2-2 | NA
CASSEGGRSYGYTF | TGTGCCAGCAGTGAAGGGGGACGATCCTATGGCTACACCTTC | TRBV6-1 | NA | TRBJ1-2 | NA
CSAQSGTGAYEQYF | TGCAGCGCCCAAAGTGGGACAGGGGCGTACGAGCAGTACTTC | TRBV29-1 | TRBD1 | TRBJ2-7 | NA
CASSVQGPYEQYF | TGTGCCAGCAGTGTCCAGGGACCCTACGAGCAGTACTTC | TRBV6-1 | NA | TRBJ2-7 | NA
CASKVHNYGYTF | TGTGCCAGCAAGGTCCATAACTATGGCTACACCTTC | TRBV6-5 | NA | TRBJ1-2 | NA
CASSRTPSSYNEQFF | TGTGCCAGCAGTCGGACTCCGAGCTCCTACAATGAGCAGTTCTTC | TRBV27 | NA | TRBJ2-1 | NA
CASSVGTGGYEQYF | TGTGCCAGCAGCGTAGGGACAGGGGGCTACGAGCAGTACTTC | TRBV11-2 | TRBD1 | TRBJ2-7 | NA
CASSFPSTSGATGELFF | TGTGCCAGCAGCTTCCCGTCGACTAGCGGGGCTACCGGGGAGCTGTTTTTT | TRBV11-2 | TRBD2 | TRBJ2-2 | NA
CASSWGVNQPQHF | TGTGCCAGCAGCTGGGGGGTCAATCAGCCCCAGCATTTT | TRBV7-8 | NA | TRBJ1-5 | NA
CASSTQGKLNYGYTF | TGTGCCAGCAGCACACAGGGGAAACTTAACTATGGCTACACCTTC | TRBV7-9 | TRBD1 | TRBJ1-2 | NA
CASSYSGGAFSYEQYF | TGTGCCAGCAGTTACTCTGGGGGCGCTTTTTCCTACGAGCAGTACTTC | TRBV6-6 | NA | TRBJ2-7 | once
CASSLYHEQYF | TGTGCCAGCAGCCTCTACCACGAGCAGTACTTC | TRBV7-8 | NA | TRBJ2-7 | NA
CSVRGQPGETQYF | TGCAGCGTCAGGGGACAGCCAGGGGAGACCCAGTACTTC | TRBV29-1 | TRBD1 | TRBJ2-5 | once
CASSVGGTNTDTQYF | TGTGCCAGCAGCGTAGGAGGGACCAACACAGATACGCAGTATTTT | TRBV9 | NA | TRBJ2-3 | NA
CASSGDTTYEQYF | TGTGCCAGCAGTGGAGACACCACCTACGAGCAGTACTTC | TRBV2 | NA | TRBJ2-7 | NA
CASSSRGGQGQQPQYF | TGCGCCAGCAGCTCACGAGGGGGACAGGGCCAGCAGCCCCAGTACTTC | TRBV5-1 | TRBD1 | TRBJ2-5 | NA
CASSSGGPGNTGELFF | TGTGCCAGCTCGTCAGGGGGCCCAGGGAACACCGGGGAGCTGTTTTTT | TRBV18 | TRBD1 | TRBJ2-2 | NA
CASSYDRGRRGYTF | TGTGCCAGCAGCTACGACAGGGGGCGTCGCGGCTACACCTTC | TRBV6-5 | TRBD1 | TRBJ1-2 | few
CASTDRDRGTNEQFF | TGCGCCAGTACAGACCGGGACAGGGGAACCAATGAGCAGTTCTTC | TRBV5-1 | TRBD1 | TRBJ2-1 | NA
CASKGEETQYF | TGTGCCAGCAAAGGGGAAGAGACCCAGTACTTC | TRBV7-6 | NA | TRBJ2-5 | NA
CASSLDGDEQYF | TGTGCCAGCAGCTTGGACGGGGACGAGCAGTACTTC | TRBV5-6 | NA | TRBJ2-7 | NA
CASSLYRASREKLFF | TGCGCCAGCAGCCTGTACAGGGCGTCCCGAGAAAAACTGTTTTTT | TRBV5-1 | NA | TRBJ1-4 | NA
CASSQVVRSGRETQYF | TGCGCCAGCAGCCAAGTCGTACGCAGTGGGAGAGAGACCCAGTACTTC | TRBV4-3 | NA | TRBJ2-5 | NA
CASRNPGTQAFF | TGTGCCAGCAGAAATCCCGGGACTCAAGCTTTCTTT | TRBV6-5 | NA | TRBJ1-1 | NA
CASSQTGVDGYTF | TGTGCCAGCTCACAGACAGGGGTCGATGGCTACACCTTC | TRBV18 | TRBD1 | TRBJ1-2 | NA
CASRTGTANQPQHF | TGTGCCAGCAGGACCGGGACAGCTAATCAGCCCCAGCATTTT | TRBV6-6 | TRBD1 | TRBJ1-5 | NA
CASSLAPGSNEKLFF | TGCGCCAGCAGCTTGGCCCCGGGGTCTAATGAAAAACTGTTTTTT | TRBV5-1 | NA | TRBJ1-4 | NA
CASSIPDRQARVFYYGYTF | TGTGCCAGTAGTATCCCTGATAGACAGGCTCGGGTATTTTACTATGGCTACACCTTC | TRBV19 | NA | TRBJ1-2 | NA
CAITTGSSYNEQFF | TGTGCCATTACTACAGGGAGCTCCTACAATGAGCAGTTCTTC | TRBV7-2 | NA | TRBJ2-1 | NA
CSVVRRGADTQYF | TGCAGCGTTGTCAGGAGAGGCGCAGATACGCAGTATTTT | TRBV29-1 | NA | TRBJ2-3 | NA
CASSQAAANYGYTF | TGTGCCAGCAGCCAAGCAGCCGCTAACTATGGCTACACCTTC | TRBV14 | NA | TRBJ1-2 | NA
CAISVDGPTGELFF | TGTGCCATCAGTGTTGACGGACCCACCGGGGAGCTGTTTTTT | TRBV10-3 | NA | TRBJ2-2 | NA